This T cell receptor beta chain is drawn from a study of blood T cell repertoires in COVID-19. Background on the study: The study drew acute and convalescent COVID-19 samples from the United States, Italy and Spain.

Participant ages covered about 18 to 89 years across 24 US areas. Researchers sorted participants into cohorts using their self-reported clinical history. The CDR3 sequence is 14 residues long. The germline gives CDR1 MNHEY, CDR2 SMNVEV (reference sequence). V gave up 8 bases and J gave up 6 bases; unmatched junction bases: 11. In the study's own analysis: Amplification with reference gene primers provided the estimates of nucleated cell counts. Clones were read by immunoSEQ multiplex PCR, and TCRdb kept only the in-frame ones, dropping some. The V and J calls and clone size come from that table; D and trimming were worked out from the DNA. The sample lists 200,000 to 250,000 clones, roughly nine tenths occurring once.

This clonotype originated in a young woman in a cohort exposed to, infected with or recovered from COVID-19 (not recorded which). Sequencing used PBMCs or T cells enriched from blood (not recorded which). The chain links TRBV27 to TRBJ1-1; 8 bases agree with TRBD1. The CDR3 DNA sequence: TGTGCCAGCTCCCAGGACAGGGCCCACCCTGAAGCTTTCTTT. Encoded protein: CASSQDRAHPEAFF.